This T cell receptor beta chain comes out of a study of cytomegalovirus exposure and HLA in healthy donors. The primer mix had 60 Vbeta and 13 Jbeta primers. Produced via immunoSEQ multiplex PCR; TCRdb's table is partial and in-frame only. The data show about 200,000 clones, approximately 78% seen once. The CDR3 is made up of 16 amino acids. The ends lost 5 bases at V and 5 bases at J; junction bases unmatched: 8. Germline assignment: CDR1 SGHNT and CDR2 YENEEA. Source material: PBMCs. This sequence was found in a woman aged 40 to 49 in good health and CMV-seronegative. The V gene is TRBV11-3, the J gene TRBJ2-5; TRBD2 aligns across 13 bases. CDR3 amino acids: CASSLGTSGIGETQYF. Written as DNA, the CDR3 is TGTGCCAGCAGCCTCGGGACTAGCGGGATCGGGGAGACCCAGTACTTC.